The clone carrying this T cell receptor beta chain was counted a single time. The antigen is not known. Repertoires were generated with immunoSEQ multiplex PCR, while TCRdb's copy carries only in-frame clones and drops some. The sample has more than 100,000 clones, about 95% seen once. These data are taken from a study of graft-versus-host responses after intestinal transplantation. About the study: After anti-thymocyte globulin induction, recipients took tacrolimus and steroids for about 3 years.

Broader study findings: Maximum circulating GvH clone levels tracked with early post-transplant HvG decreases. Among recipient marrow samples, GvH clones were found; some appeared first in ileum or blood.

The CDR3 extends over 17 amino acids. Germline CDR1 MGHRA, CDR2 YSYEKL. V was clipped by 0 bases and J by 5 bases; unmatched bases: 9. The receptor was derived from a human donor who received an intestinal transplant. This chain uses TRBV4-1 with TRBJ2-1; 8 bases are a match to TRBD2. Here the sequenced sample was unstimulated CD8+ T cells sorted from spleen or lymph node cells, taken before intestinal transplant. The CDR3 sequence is CASSQDLGLEVDNEQFF. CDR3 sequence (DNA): TGCGCCAGCAGCCAAGATCTGGGACTAGAAGTCGACAATGAGCAGTTCTTC.